The sample holds a few counts of the clone carrying this T cell receptor beta chain. J was trimmed by 3 bases and V by 3 bases; bases with no gene match: 3. Germline CDR1 is SGDLS and CDR2 is YYNGEE. This CDR3 region has 16 residues. The data were taken from a study of blood T cell repertoires in COVID-19. Study as a whole: Acute-phase and convalescent COVID-19 samples originated in the United States, Italy and Spain. Nucleic acid was either cDNA or gDNA, and it came from T cells, B-cell-depleted T cells, or PBMCs.

In the original analysis: The authors estimated nucleated cell counts from reference gene primer amplification. Repertoires were generated with immunoSEQ multiplex PCR, while TCRdb's copy carries only in-frame clones and drops some. The V and J calls and clone size were taken over from that table, and D and trimming were inferred from the DNA. The sample includes hundreds of thousands of clones, approximately 86% of them seen just once. The V gene is TRBV9, the J gene TRBJ2-1; the match to TRBD2 covers 13 bases. The receptor's source is an elderly woman with acute or convalescent COVID-19. Sequencing was performed on peripheral blood. CDR3 bases: TGTGCCAGCAGCGCCCGGACTAGCGGGGGCTACAATGAGCAGTTCTTC. It codes for CASSARTSGGYNEQFF.